The 19 T cell receptor beta chains presented below share a single source sample, sequenced in a study of vaccination and CD4 T cells after COVID-19. For these receptors, no antigen is known. Treatment defined: approximately nine-day PBMC culture with coronavirus spike peptide pools or control peptides (ViraFEST assay). Sequenced with the Oncomine TCR Beta short-read assay was DNA taken from cultured CD4+ T cells. TCRdb independently ran MiXCR on the PCR reads; one entry per CDR3 protein. The sample consists of about 17,000 distinct CDR3 sequences, around 47% of them appearing once. Sequenced here: CD4+ T cells from blood, cultured in vitro, sampled before SARS-CoV-2 vaccination. All receptors come from a human donor who had recovered from COVID-19.

This chain links TRBV27 with TRBJ1-1; 7 bases line up with TRBD1. V shed 8 bases, J shed 5 bases, and the junction held 11 bases outside the gene matches. Per the germline V gene, CDR1 is MNHEY and CDR2 is SMNVEV (reference sequence). The CDR3 consists of 14 residues. CDR3 DNA: TGTGCCAGCGGACGCAGGGGGATGAGAACTGAAGCTTTCTTT. Protein product: CASGRRGMRTEAFF.

The chain couples TRBV9 to TRBJ2-7; 10 positions agree with TRBD1. The junction had 21 bases not matched to a gene; V was cut back by 3 bases and J by 0 bases. Germline values: CDR1 SGDLS, CDR2 YYNGEE. This CDR3 is built from 21 residues. In DNA form, the CDR3 reads TGTGCCAGCAGCGCACTGATGAGTCGGGACAGGGGACTCGAGTACTCCTACGAGCAGTACTTC. It codes for CASSALMSRDRGLEYSYEQYF.

The rearrangement joins TRBV28 to TRBJ2-2, with 7 bases fitting TRBD1. There are 16 residues in the CDR3. Germline loops: CDR1 MDHEN, CDR2 SYDVKM. The J segment lost 2 bases and the V segment lost 6 bases, leaving 9 bases of the junction unmatched. The CDR3 region has the DNA TGTGCCAGCAGCCCGCTGGGGACAGTTAACACCGGGGAGCTGTTTTTT. Protein: CASSPLGTVNTGELFF.

This clonotype was observed a few times. The genes are TRBV6-1 and TRBJ1-1; unclear D gene. The germline V and J ends were trimmed by 4 bases and 1 base, with 4 bases remaining between them. This CDR3 contains 12 residues. Germline V gene data show CDR1 as MNHNS and CDR2 as SASEGT. The CDR3 DNA reads TGTGCCAGCAGTGCCCAGAACACTGAAGCTTTCTTT. It yields the protein CASSAQNTEAFF.

The chain recombines TRBV6-2 or TRBV6-3 with TRBJ1-1; D unclear. CDR1 is MNHEY and CDR2 is SVGEGT in the germline V gene. The germline V and J ends were trimmed by 7 bases and 0 bases, with 9 bases remaining between them. The CDR3 extends over 13 amino acids. CDR3 protein: CASIDGLNTEAFF. The CDR3 nucleotides are TGTGCCAGCATTGACGGGCTGAACACTGAAGCTTTCTTT.

This clonotype was observed a handful of times. V is TRBV7-6 and J is TRBJ2-3, with D tentatively TRBD2 (6 bases). The germline gives CDR1 SGHVS, CDR2 FNYEAQ. CDR3 size: 14 residues. V was clipped by 4 bases and J by 1 base, with 9 bases between them. The CDR3 reads CASSSGLRTDTQYF. The CDR3 nucleotides are TGTGCCAGCAGCTCGGGACTCCGCACAGATACGCAGTATTTT.

This clonotype was counted a single time. The chain is built from TRBV6-1 and TRBJ2-1; D may be TRBD2 (6 bases). Germline V gives CDR1 MNHNS, CDR2 SASEGT. V lost 3 bases, J lost 6 bases, and 9 bases lay in between. The CDR3 covers 13 residues. The CDR3 region has the DNA TGTGCCAGCAGTGAGGGACTTCCCAATGAGCAGTTCTTC. It is translated as CASSEGLPNEQFF.

The J gene is TRBJ2-7, the V gene TRBV2; a possible D gene is TRBD2 (5 bases). This CDR3 has 12 residues. Germline loops: CDR1 SNHLY, CDR2 FYNNEI. Trimming left V 3 bases short and J 6 bases short, with 9 bases between. DNA of the CDR3: TGTGCCAGCAGTGACGGGGTTTTCGAGCAGTACTTC. Its protein product is CASSDGVFEQYF.

J is TRBJ1-1 and V is TRBV20-1, with D maybe TRBD1 (6 bases). Germline V gene data show CDR1 as DFQATT and CDR2 as SNEGSKA (reference sequence). V gave up 2 bases and J gave up 4 bases, with 11 bases separating them. The CDR3 is made up of 13 amino acids. Here the CDR3 DNA reads TGCAGTGCTAGATCAGGGGCTGTCACTGAAGCTTTCTTT. Amino acid sequence: CSARSGAVTEAFF.

This clonotype was observed a handful of times. The chain has TRBV20-1 and TRBJ1-5, with 10 bases fitting TRBD1. The CDR3 runs to 15 residues. V shed 1 base and J 7 bases; nucleotides not matched to a gene: 7. Germline CDR1 and CDR2: DFQATT and SNEGSKA (reference sequence). The CDR3 loop reads CSARAEGQGRQPQHF. The CDR3 DNA sequence: TGCAGTGCTAGAGCCGAGGGACAGGGGCGCCAGCCCCAGCATTTT.

V is TRBV7-2 and J is TRBJ2-5; possibly TRBD1 or TRBD2 for D (6 bases each). V lost 4 bases, J lost 5 bases, and 20 bases lay in between. The CDR3 is 16 residues long. Germline loops: CDR1 SGHTA, CDR2 FQGNSA. CDR3 amino acids: CASSWGLQGGGETQYF. The CDR3, as DNA: TGTGCCAGCAGCTGGGGTTTACAGGGAGGAGGTGAGACCCAGTACTTC.

This chain's CDR3 is CASSLELGVRQPQHF. The CDR3 DNA is TGTGCCAGCAGCTTAGAATTGGGGGTCCGACAGCCCCAGCATTTT. The rearrangement joins TRBV7-2 to TRBJ1-5, with TRBD1 as a possible D gene (5 bases). There are 15 residues in the CDR3. CDR1 is SGHTA and CDR2 is FQGNSA in the germline V gene. The V gene lost 1 base and the J gene lost 7 bases, with 14 bases spanning the gap.

The chain combines TRBV12-3 or TRBV12-4 with TRBJ1-6, with TRBD1 matching over 10 bases. The CDR3 has 15 amino acids. With 6 bases clipped from V and 7 bases from J, the junction kept 6 bases outside the gene matches. DNA of the CDR3: TGTGCCAGCAGGGCCGGGACAGGGGCAAATTCACCCCTCCACTTT. It yields the protein CASRAGTGANSPLHF.

The chain couples TRBV6-2 or TRBV6-3 to TRBJ2-5; the D gene is possibly TRBD2 (6 bases). In germline, CDR1 is MNHEY, CDR2 SVGEGT. V gave up 2 bases and J gave up 5 bases, with 9 bases separating them. The CDR3 totals 13 residues. In DNA form, the CDR3 reads TGTGCCAGCAGTTACGGAGGGGTTGAGACCCAGTACTTC. Translation: CASSYGGVETQYF.

This chain links TRBV27 with TRBJ2-2; D may be TRBD1 (6 bases). Germline values: CDR1 MNHEY, CDR2 SMNVEV (reference sequence). V dropped 2 bases and J dropped 0 bases, with 10 bases sitting between them. The CDR3 consists of 16 residues. In nucleotides, the CDR3 is TGTGCCAGCAGTTTACAGGGACACTCGAACACCGGGGAGCTGTTTTTT. Its translation: CASSLQGHSNTGELFF.

The chain recombines TRBV19 with TRBJ1-5, with D hard to call. The CDR3 loop spans 14 amino acids. V shed 5 bases and J shed 0 bases, with 8 bases lying between them. Per the germline V gene, CDR1 is LNHDA and CDR2 is SQIVND (reference sequence). The CDR3 DNA follows: TGTGCCAGTAGTGGAGGGCTTAGCAATCAGCCCCAGCATTTT. Its protein product is CASSGGLSNQPQHF.

The chain carries TRBV19 and TRBJ1-5; weak D call: TRBD1 (5 bases). V lost 1 base and J 0 bases, leaving 10 bases between the germline ends. The CDR3 has 16 amino acids. Looked up from germline, CDR1 is LNHDA and CDR2 is SQIVND (reference sequence). The CDR3 nucleotides read TGTGCCAGTAGTATAGTACGACAGATTAGCAATCAGCCCCAGCATTTT. This sequence encodes CASSIVRQISNQPQHF.

This clonotype was seen only a few times. The chain links TRBV7-2 to TRBJ2-7, with TRBD2 identical over 8 bases. V was clipped by 2 bases and J by 0 bases; unmatched bases: 0. CDR1 and CDR2 from the germline V gene are SGHTA and FQGNSA. The CDR3 is 14 amino acids. For the CDR3, the DNA is TGTGCCAGCAGCTTAACTAGCGGCTCCTACGAGCAGTACTTC. Encoded protein: CASSLTSGSYEQYF. Full variable domain (rest looked up from reference TRBV7-2 and TRBJ2-7): GAGVSQSPSNKVTEKGKDVELRCDPISGHTALYWYRQSLGQGLEFLIYFQGNSAPDKSGLPSDRFSAERTGGSVSTLTIQRTQQEDSAVYLCASSLTSGSYEQYFGPGTRLTVT.

The V and J genes are TRBV20-1 and TRBJ1-1; maybe TRBD1 (5 bases). Germline lookup yields CDR1 DFQATT and CDR2 SNEGSKA (reference sequence). V dropped 3 bases and J dropped 4 bases, with 15 bases sitting between them. The CDR3 sequence is 14 residues long. DNA of the CDR3: TGCAGTGCTAGGAACAGGCCCTCTTCCACTGAAGCTTTCTTT. Amino acids: CSARNRPSSTEAFF.